The clone carrying this T cell receptor (beta chain) was counted many times. The antigen remains unidentified. Isolated PBMCs totaled at least 7 million in each sample. Primers used in a second PCR of roughly 6 to 11 cycles were a sample-barcoded 5' primer and a J-beta primer mix. TCRdb redid the calling of the 5' RACE reads with MiXCR, one entry per CDR3 protein. This sample has 850,000 to 1,300,000 distinct CDR3 sequences, with 35% to 55% found just once. This record belongs to a study of blood T cells in healthy people across ages. The ends were cut back, 1 base at V and 7 bases at J, with 13 bases in the middle. Germline V gene lookup returns CDR1 LGHDT and CDR2 YNNKEL (reference sequence). The CDR3 consists of 14 residues. Study-wide findings and caveats: PBMC samples, being unsorted, prevented any conclusive comparison of naive and antigen-experienced cells.

The V gene is TRBV3-1, the J gene TRBJ2-5; a possible D gene is TRBD2 (5 bases). Sequencing input: blood. The TCR originated in a woman aged 60-70 years in good health. The CDR3 DNA reads TGTGCCAGCAGCCAAGGGGAGAGCCGGGGGACCCAGTACTTC. It specifies CASSQGESRGTQYF.